A selection of T cell receptor beta chains follows, all from one sample in a study of OX40 agonist ivuxolimab in advanced cancers. Data came from immunoSEQ multiplex PCR; TCRdb stores just in-frame clones and leaves some out. The sample shows 40,000 or so clones, around nine tenths of them seen only once. Sequencing used CD4+ or CD8+ T cells sorted from blood, obtained in a trial of the OX40 agonist ivuxolimab. The source is an adult with an advanced solid tumor such as melanoma, head and neck, liver or kidney cancer. CDR3s include the opening cysteine and the closing phenylalanine or tryptophan. Fields, in order: V gene, clone size, J gene, D gene, CDR3 DNA, CDR3 protein. The D gene is left open where the match is weak. The size of a clone is reported for some rows only, either as once, few or many, or as a class for expanded clones.

>TRBV11-2|NA|TRBJ2-2|TRBD1
TGTGCCAGCAGCTTAGGGCCAGGGGGCTTCGGGGAGCTGTTTTTT
CASSLGPGGFGELFF
>TRBV27|NA|TRBJ2-3|NA
TGTGCCAGCAGTTTCCCTAGTGGGGGCCCTAGCACAGATACGCAGTATTTT
CASSFPSGGPSTDTQYF
>TRBV5-1|NA|TRBJ2-3|TRBD2
TGCGCCAGCAGCTACTATTCCCAACTAGTGGGGGGGACAGATACGCAGTATTTT
CASSYYSQLVGGTDTQYF
>TRBV9|once|TRBJ2-5|NA
TGTGCCAGCAGCGGAGGGACACTATTTATCGAGACCCAGTACTTC
CASSGGTLFIETQYF
>TRBV7-8|NA|TRBJ2-1|TRBD2
TGTGCCAGCAGCTTAGCTATAGTGGGGGGGAGCTCCTACAATGAGCAGTTCTTC
CASSLAIVGGSSYNEQFF
>TRBV7-6|once|TRBJ1-4|NA
TGTGCCAGCAGCTTAGCGGTACTTGCAACTAATGAAAAACTGTTTTTT
CASSLAVLATNEKLFF
>TRBV7-9|NA|TRBJ1-5|NA
TGTGCCAGCAGCTTAGCAACGACAGGCGCCGAGCCCCAGCATTTT
CASSLATTGAEPQHF
>TRBV4-2|NA|TRBJ1-1|NA
TGTGCCAGCAGCCAAGGGGGTACAGACACTGAAGCTTTCTTT
CASSQGGTDTEAFF
>TRBV6-6|NA|TRBJ2-1|NA
TGTGCCAGCAGTTATGACGCCCCCGGCTCCTACAATGGGCAGTTCTTC
CASSYDAPGSYNGQFF
>TRBV5-6|once|TRBJ2-3|NA
TGTGCCAGCAGCTTAGGTCGCGGCCTCCGTCTTGATACGCAGTATTTT
CASSLGRGLRLDTQYF
>TRBV11-2|NA|TRBJ1-2|TRBD1
TGTGCCAGCAGCTTTGGGGAGACAGGGTCCAACTATGGCTACACCTTC
CASSFGETGSNYGYTF
>TRBV27|NA|TRBJ2-5|NA
TGTGCCAGCAGTTTAAATTTCCAGGCCCAAGAGACCCAGTACTTC
CASSLNFQAQETQYF
>TRBV27|NA|TRBJ1-1|TRBD1
TGTGCCAGCAGTTTATCCGGGACAGCCCCGTTATCCACTGAAGCTTTCTTT
CASSLSGTAPLSTEAFF
>TRBV6-5|NA|TRBJ1-1|TRBD1
TGTGCCAGCAGTTACCTAGGGACAGGTGAAGCTTTCTTT
CASSYLGTGEAFF
>TRBV19|NA|TRBJ1-6|NA
TGTGCCAGTCGAGTCTATGGGGGATCCTATAATTCACCCCTCCACTTT
CASRVYGGSYNSPLHF
>TRBV28|NA|TRBJ1-5|TRBD1
TGTGCCAGCAGTTTGTATGCCACCGGGACAGGGAATCAGCCCCAGCATTTT
CASSLYATGTGNQPQHF
>TRBV29-1|NA|TRBJ2-3|TRBD1
TGCAGCGTTGTGGACAGGGGCCGCACAGATACGCAGTATTTT
CSVVDRGRTDTQYF
>TRBV18|NA|TRBJ2-7|TRBD1
TGTGCCAGCTCACCCTCTCCGGGACAGGACTCCTACGAGCAGTACTTC
CASSPSPGQDSYEQYF
>TRBV28|NA|TRBJ2-6|NA
TGTGCCAGCAGTTTAATTACAGCCTCTGGGGCCAACGTCCTGACTTTC
CASSLITASGANVLTF
>TRBV28|NA|TRBJ2-6|NA
TGTGCCAGCAGCAGGGGCTCTGGGGCCAACGTCCTGACTTTC
CASSRGSGANVLTF
>TRBV11-2|NA|TRBJ1-2|NA
TGTGCCAGCAGCTCATGGACAGAGATAGTAAACTATGGCTACACCTTC
CASSSWTEIVNYGYTF
>TRBV19|NA|TRBJ1-1|NA
TGTGCCAGTAGGGGCAGGGGCTATCACACTGAAGCTTTCTTT
CASRGRGYHTEAFF
>TRBV19|NA|TRBJ2-2|TRBD2
TGTGCCAGTAGTATCGTCGGGACTAGTTCCGGGGAGCTGTTTTTT
CASSIVGTSSGELFF
>TRBV29-1|once|TRBJ2-2|NA
TGCAGCGCCAGAATGGTGAACACCGGGGAGCTGTTTTTT
CSARMVNTGELFF
>TRBV19|NA|TRBJ1-5|NA
TGTGCCAGTAGTATAATCCCCGGGAGCAATCAGCCCCAGCATTTT
CASSIIPGSNQPQHF
>TRBV27|NA|TRBJ1-1|NA
TGTGCCAGCAGTTCGTTCCCGGGGAGGAACACTGAAGCTTTCTTT
CASSSFPGRNTEAFF
>TRBV7-6|NA|TRBJ1-5|NA
TGTGCCAGCAGCGCTCTCCCGGAGCCCAATCAGCCCCAGCATTTT
CASSALPEPNQPQHF
>TRBV7-8|NA|TRBJ2-2|TRBD1
TGTGCCAGCACCGTGGGTCCGGGACAGTTGAACACCGGGGAGCTGTTTTTT
CASTVGPGQLNTGELFF
>TRBV7-6|NA|TRBJ1-3|NA
TGTGCCAGCAGCTTAGAGATGGCGGGCCCGGACACCATATATTTT
CASSLEMAGPDTIYF
>TRBV9|NA|TRBJ2-3|NA
TGTGCCAGCAGCGAGGAAGGGATAGATACGCAGTATTTT
CASSEEGIDTQYF
>TRBV2|NA|TRBJ2-2|NA
TGTGCCAGAAGTGACGTACAGAAGGGGACCGGGGAGCTGTTTTTT
CARSDVQKGTGELFF
>TRBV18|NA|TRBJ1-1|NA
TGTGCCAGCTCACCTCCCCCTGGACGGTTGAACACTGAAGCTTTCTTT
CASSPPPGRLNTEAFF
>TRBV19|NA|TRBJ1-2|TRBD1
TGTGCCAGCAGGGGGGATGGCTACACCTTC
CASRGDGYTF
>TRBV11-2|NA|TRBJ2-1|TRBD1
TGTGCCAGCAGCTCCGGGACAGGGGATTCCCTCTCCTACTACAATGAGCAGTTCTTC
CASSSGTGDSLSYYNEQFF
>TRBV7-2|NA|TRBJ2-7|NA
TGTGCCAGCAGCCTCCCACCCCCCCCCTACGAGCAGTACTTC
CASSLPPPPYEQYF
>TRBV5-6|NA|TRBJ1-1|NA
TGTGCCAGCAGCTTGGGGGGCGCGGGCACTGAAGCTTTCTTT
CASSLGGAGTEAFF
>TRBV11-2|NA|TRBJ2-4|NA
TGTGCCAGCAGCTTCGGAAGAAACATTCAGTACTTC
CASSFGRNIQYF